This T cell receptor (beta chain) was retrieved from a study of T cells expressing NK-cell markers. Study-wide results and caveats: As a fraction of CD8+ T cells, dominant NKG2C+ clonotypes reached roughly 1.0-7.0% in six donors.

According to its frequency, this clonotype is medium-sized. Antigen specificity is unknown. TCRdb reprocessed the 5' RACE reads and keeps a single row for each CDR3 protein, giving no DNA. This sample's table reports about 5,000 distinct CDR3 sequences. Germline V CDR1 and CDR2: SEHNR, FQNEAQ (reference sequence). This CDR3 has 19 amino acids. Input material: blood T cells: a sorted CD56 or NKG2C T cell subset, CD4+ or CD8+ T cells, or bulk PBMC T cells (not recorded which). J is TRBJ2-3 and V is TRBV7-9; TCRdb gives TRBD2 as the D gene, but with no DNA this cannot be confirmed. The receptor comes from a man aged 18-30 years in good health. CDR3 sequence: CASSPPVRGLPVFTDTQYF.